This is a list of T cell receptor beta chains from one sample in a study of cytomegalovirus exposure and HLA in healthy donors. Produced via immunoSEQ multiplex PCR; TCRdb's table is partial and in-frame only. There are more than 110,000 clones in the sample; around three quarters occur only once, and 6.5% to 7% lies in the top ten. The specimen was PBMCs. Receptors originate from a man aged 40-49 years in good health and CMV-seropositive. Each CDR3 is given with its conserved first and last residue. The D gene is left open where the match is weak. Size is stated for part of the rows, as once, few or many counts, or as a class when the clone is expanded.

CDR3 protein	CDR3 DNA	clone size	V gene	J gene	D gene
CASSRSGQGVGSPLHF	TGTGCCAGTAGCCGTTCGGGACAGGGGGTAGGATCACCCCTCCACTTT	-	TRBV19	TRBJ1-6	TRBD1
CASSLTPQETQYF	TGTGCCAGCAGCTTAACTCCCCAAGAGACCCAGTACTTC	-	TRBV7-2	TRBJ2-5	-
CASSLGSGRSHEQYF	TGCGCCAGCAGCTTGGGTAGCGGGAGATCTCACGAGCAGTACTTC	-	TRBV5-1	TRBJ2-7	TRBD2
CASSLPRDRGLMNTEAFF	TGCGCCAGCAGCTTGCCCCGGGACAGGGGCCTTATGAACACTGAAGCTTTCTTT	-	TRBV5-1	TRBJ1-1	TRBD1
CASSPAGDTQYF	TGCGCCAGCAGCCCCGCGGGGGATACGCAGTATTTT	-	TRBV5-1	TRBJ2-3	-
CASKRTSSTDTQYF	TGTGCCAGCAAAAGGACTTCCAGCACAGATACGCAGTATTTT	once	TRBV6-1	TRBJ2-3	-
CASSWGQNEKLFF	TGCGCCAGCAGCTGGGGGCAGAATGAAAAACTGTTTTTT	once	TRBV5-1	TRBJ1-4	-
CASSASGTGDYEQYF	TGTGCCAGCAGCGCCTCCGGGACAGGGGACTACGAGCAGTACTTC	-	TRBV9	TRBJ2-7	TRBD1
CASLFWGGLNEQFF	TGTGCCAGCCTTTTCTGGGGGGGCTTAAATGAGCAGTTCTTC	-	TRBV6-4	TRBJ2-1	-
CAWTPTGTYEQYF	TGTGCCTGGACCCCGACAGGGACCTACGAGCAGTACTTC	-	TRBV30	TRBJ2-7	TRBD1
CAIGRGRRPYEAFF	TGTGCCATTGGTCGGGGTAGGCGGCCTTATGAAGCTTTCTTT	once	TRBV7-8	TRBJ1-1	-
CASSLRLAGGRYEQYF	TGTGCCAGCAGCTTGCGACTAGCGGGAGGAAGGTACGAGCAGTACTTC	-	TRBV7-2	TRBJ2-7	TRBD2
CASSLTPGGTEAFF	TGTGCCAGCAGCTTAACACCGGGGGGCACTGAAGCTTTCTTT	-	TRBV7-3	TRBJ1-1	-
CASSPAALTYEQYF	TGTGCCAGCAGCCCGGCGGCCTTAACCTACGAGCAGTACTTC	-	TRBV4-2	TRBJ2-7	-
CASSGDTYSYNEQFF	TGTGCCAGCAGTGGAGACACCTACTCCTACAATGAGCAGTTCTTC	-	TRBV6-1	TRBJ2-1	-
CATRQGAQNTEAFF	TGTGCCACACGACAGGGGGCGCAGAACACTGAAGCTTTCTTT	few	TRBV6-5	TRBJ1-1	TRBD1
CASSAAGESTDTQYF	TGTGCCAGCAGCGCCGCGGGGGAGAGCACAGATACGCAGTATTTT	-	TRBV9	TRBJ2-3	TRBD2
CASSPRGRYEKLFF	TGTGCCAGCAGCCCCAGGGGGCGGTATGAAAAACTGTTTTTT	-	TRBV28	TRBJ1-4	TRBD1
CASRDRGSYEQYF	TGTGCCAGCAGAGACAGGGGAAGCTACGAGCAGTACTTC	-	TRBV6-5	TRBJ2-7	TRBD1
CASSPGLAGGIVDTQYF	TGTGCCAGCAGCCCAGGACTAGCGGGAGGGATCGTAGATACGCAGTATTTT	-	TRBV11-3	TRBJ2-3	TRBD2
CASSMGRSNQPQHF	TGTGCCAGTAGTATGGGGCGTAGCAATCAGCCCCAGCATTTT	few	TRBV19	TRBJ1-5	-
CAWGSGPSSYNEQFF	TGTGCCTGGGGCAGCGGGCCTAGCTCCTACAATGAGCAGTTCTTC	-	TRBV30	TRBJ2-1	-
CASSPSSGGWFTEQFF	TGCGCCAGCAGCCCATCTAGCGGAGGGTGGTTTACTGAGCAGTTCTTC	-	TRBV5-1	TRBJ2-1	TRBD2
CAWTPWGRNLNEQFF	TGTGCCTGGACCCCATGGGGGCGAAATCTCAATGAGCAGTTCTTC	-	TRBV30	TRBJ2-1	-
CASSLTGVSNQPQHF	TGCGCCAGCAGCTTGACAGGGGTTAGCAATCAGCCCCAGCATTTT	few	TRBV5-1	TRBJ1-5	TRBD1
CASSQAAGGYAEQYF	TGCGCCAGCAGCCAAGCAGCGGGGGGATACGCCGAGCAGTACTTC	once	TRBV4-3	TRBJ2-7	TRBD2
CASSHGTSGRKTYEQYF	TGCGCCAGCAGCCATGGGACTAGCGGGAGGAAGACCTACGAGCAGTACTTC	-	TRBV5-1	TRBJ2-7	TRBD2
CASSRKQGGLYGYTF	TGTGCCAGCAGCCGAAAACAGGGGGGACTCTATGGCTACACCTTC	-	TRBV5-6	TRBJ1-2	TRBD1
CSVEDRNSGNTIYF	TGCAGCGTTGAAGACAGGAACTCTGGAAACACCATATATTTT	-	TRBV29-1	TRBJ1-3	-
CARSRLGAVTPNTEAFF	TGTGCCAGAAGCCGGTTAGGGGCGGTGACACCCAACACTGAAGCTTTCTTT	-	TRBV7-5	TRBJ1-1	-
CASSALAEQYF	TGTGCCAGCAGCGCTCTAGCGGAGCAGTACTTC	-	TRBV5-4	TRBJ2-7	-
CASSQEEIRLAVYNEQFF	TGCGCCAGCAGCCAAGAAGAAATCCGACTAGCGGTCTACAATGAGCAGTTCTTC	-	TRBV4-3	TRBJ2-1	TRBD2
CASTWDRTTYNEQFF	TGTGCCAGCACCTGGGACAGGACTACATACAATGAGCAGTTCTTC	once	TRBV6-6	TRBJ2-1	TRBD1
CASSPLRSRINEKLFF	TGTGCCAGCAGTCCGTTGCGGAGCCGAATAAATGAAAAACTGTTTTTT	-	TRBV27	TRBJ1-4	-
CASSPDTRSNEKLFF	TGCGCCAGCAGCCCAGACACCCGTAGTAATGAAAAACTGTTTTTT	-	TRBV4-3	TRBJ1-4	-
CASRRDLNTGELFF	TGTGCCAGTCGGAGGGACCTTAACACCGGGGAGCTGTTTTTT	once	TRBV19	TRBJ2-2	-
CASSLRAGGNEQYF	TGCGCCAGCAGCTTGCGGGCGGGGGGGAACGAGCAGTACTTC	-	TRBV5-1	TRBJ2-7	TRBD2
CASSPLRGNEQYF	TGTGCCAGCAGCCCCCTCCGGGGGAACGAGCAGTACTTC	-	TRBV13	TRBJ2-7	-
CAWSVRGGRAPNEQFF	TGTGCCTGGAGTGTACGAGGCGGGAGGGCCCCCAATGAGCAGTTCTTC	once	TRBV30	TRBJ2-1	TRBD2
CASSSDGMGTQYF	TGTGCCAGCAGCTCCGACGGGATGGGGACCCAGTACTTC	-	TRBV7-2	TRBJ2-5	-
CASSLGLVTTNEKLFF	TGCGCCAGCAGCTTGGGACTGGTAACAACTAATGAAAAACTGTTTTTT	-	TRBV5-1	TRBJ1-4	-
CASTSPGLGSKTNEKLFF	TGTGCCAGTACCAGTCCGGGACTGGGATCTAAGACTAATGAAAAACTGTTTTTT	few	TRBV19	TRBJ1-4	-
CASSLTDRGSGNTIYF	TGCGCCAGCAGCTTGACCGACAGGGGATCGGGAAACACCATATATTTT	-	TRBV5-1	TRBJ1-3	TRBD1
CASSQDPAGAYEQYF	TGTGCCAGCAGCCAAGATCCGGCGGGAGCCTACGAGCAGTACTTC	-	TRBV4-2	TRBJ2-7	TRBD2